The next 25 T cell receptor beta chains were all read from a single sample in a study of blood T cell repertoires in COVID-19 (dated by TCRdb to the early 2020s). Preparation of the library involved the immunoSEQ multiplex PCR assay. The table comes from immuneACCESS by way of TCRdb, which keeps in-frame sequences with V and J called. Part of the clones is missing from these tables; in studies checked, under half for an unresolved V gene and the rest for unknown reasons. The table for this sample lists about 220,000 clones; about 86% of them were counted only once. In total, the top ten clones hold roughly 3% of the sample. The sequenced sample consisted of peripheral blood. The receptors were gathered from a woman aged 25 to 39 who had recovered from COVID-19.

J is TRBJ2-7 and V is TRBV6-6; 8 nucleotides line up with TRBD1. Germline assignment: CDR1 MNHNY and CDR2 SVGAGI (reference sequence). V lost 5 bases to trimming and J lost 0 bases; unmatched junction nucleotides: 6. The CDR3 is 15 amino acids. The CDR3 reads CASSPGQDHSYEQYF. For the CDR3, the DNA is TGTGCCAGCAGTCCGGGACAGGACCACTCCTACGAGCAGTACTTC.

The chain couples TRBV20-1 to TRBJ2-1; maybe TRBD2 (6 bases). V was cut by 5 bases and J by 12 bases, with 14 bases left in between. The CDR3 loop spans 11 amino acids. CDR1 and CDR2 (germline): DFQATT, SNEGSKA (reference sequence). This CDR3 is CSAVPGTGQFF. The CDR3, as DNA: TGCAGTGCTGTTCCCGGGACTGGGCAGTTCTTC.

The chain links TRBV18 to TRBJ2-1; the match to TRBD2 covers 9 bases. Germline trimming cut 6 bases from V and 6 bases from J; bases unmatched to any gene: 15. CDR3 length equals 17 residues. The germline V gene encodes CDR1 KGHSH and CDR2 LQKENI. CDR3 loop: CASSQMLGGREINEQFF. The CDR3, as DNA: TGTGCCAGCTCCCAAATGCTCGGCGGGAGGGAGATCAATGAGCAGTTCTTC.

The chain has TRBV28 and TRBJ2-1; possible D gene TRBD1, 5 bases. Trimming shortened V by 5 bases and J by 0 bases, and 14 bases separated the two germline ends. The V gene's germline CDR1 is MDHEN and CDR2 SYDVKM. The CDR3 covers 16 residues. The chain's CDR3 is CASSPLYDSSYNEQFF. In nucleotides, the CDR3 is TGTGCCAGCAGTCCCCTCTACGACAGCTCCTACAATGAGCAGTTCTTC. The variable domain in full, with the rest retrieved from reference TRBV28 and TRBJ2-1, is DVKVTQSSRYLVKRTGEKVFLECVQDMDHENMFWYRQDPGLGLRLIYFSYDVKMKEKGDIPEGYSVSREKKERFSLILESASTNQTSMYLCASSPLYDSSYNEQFFGPGTRLTVL.

The V gene is TRBV11-1, the J gene TRBJ1-4, with 8 nucleotides matching TRBD1. With V trimmed by 6 bases and J by 8 bases, 8 bases remained unmatched. This CDR3 has 14 residues. The V gene's germline CDR1 is SGHAT and CDR2 FQDESV (reference sequence). This CDR3 reads CASRLTGAGEKLFF. The CDR3 DNA reads as TGTGCCAGCAGATTGACAGGGGCCGGGGAAAAACTGTTTTTT.

The chain uses TRBV18 and TRBJ1-2; 9 bases match TRBD1. With 3 bases clipped from V and 8 bases from J, the junction kept 10 bases outside the gene matches. Germline V gene lookup returns CDR1 KGHSH and CDR2 LQKENI. CDR3 size: 15 residues. The CDR3 is CASSPLGTGPVGYTF. CDR3 DNA sequence: TGTGCCAGCTCACCCCTAGGGACAGGGCCCGTCGGCTACACCTTC. The full variable domain, with the rest looked up from reference TRBV18 and TRBJ1-2, is NAGVMQNPRHLVRRRGQEARLRCSPMKGHSHVYWYRQLPEEGLKFMVYLQKENIIDESGMPKERFSAEFPKEGPSILRIQQVVRGDSAAYFCASSPLGTGPVGYTFGSGTRLTVV.

The chain links TRBV11-1 to TRBJ2-2; 8 positions agree with TRBD1. V was clipped by 5 bases and J by 0 bases; unmatched bases: 2. This CDR3 is 15 amino acids long. In germline, CDR1 is SGHAT, CDR2 FQDESV (reference sequence). The CDR3 protein is CASSPGQANTGELFF. The CDR3, as DNA: TGTGCCAGCAGCCCGGGACAGGCGAACACCGGGGAGCTGTTTTTT.

V usage is TRBV30 and J usage is TRBJ1-1; 7 bases match TRBD1. V gave up 5 bases and J gave up 0 bases; unmatched junction bases: 3. Germline V gene lookup returns CDR1 GTSNPN and CDR2 SVGIG (reference sequence). CDR3 length: 13 amino acids. The CDR3 protein is CAWAGGMNTEAFF. CDR3 sequence (DNA): TGTGCCTGGGCAGGGGGTATGAACACTGAAGCTTTCTTT.

The chain links TRBV10-1 to TRBJ1-6, with D perhaps TRBD1 (5 bases). Trimming cost V 4 bases and J 7 bases, with 14 bases left between them. This CDR3 region has 15 residues. Germline V gene sequence: CDR1 WNHNN, CDR2 SYGVQD (reference sequence). The CDR3 sequence: CASSGGAAGNSPLHF. The CDR3 DNA follows: TGCGCCAGCAGTGGCGGGGCAGCGGGAAATTCACCCCTCCACTTT.

The chain carries TRBV5-1 and TRBJ2-2; 9 nucleotides agree with TRBD1. After removal of 2 bases from V and 4 bases from J, the junction contained 6 bases not matched to a gene. CDR1 and CDR2 (germline): SGHRS, YFSETQ. The CDR3 length is 16 residues. The CDR3 loop is CASSLLADRGTGELFF. CDR3 sequence (DNA): TGCGCCAGCAGCTTATTGGCGGACAGGGGCACCGGGGAGCTGTTTTTT.

The chain is built from TRBV30 and TRBJ2-7; D is unclear. The CDR3 contains 11 residues. Trimming removed 2 bases from V and 5 bases from J, with 7 bases in between. CDR1 and CDR2 (germline): GTSNPN, SVGIG (reference sequence). The CDR3 region is CAWSFTDEQYF. CDR3 bases: TGTGCCTGGAGTTTCACAGACGAGCAGTACTTC.

This chain links TRBV4-1 with TRBJ1-4; D perhaps matches TRBD1 (5 bases). Trimming took 4 bases from V and 7 from J, leaving 19 bases between them. The V gene's germline CDR1 is MGHRA and CDR2 YSYEKL. This CDR3 spans 16 amino acids. CDR3 sequence (DNA): TGCGCCAGCAGCCTAGGACACCGGCGGATCGTTGAAAAACTGTTTTTT. Translated, it gives CASSLGHRRIVEKLFF.

The genes are TRBV5-4 and TRBJ2-7; tentatively, D is TRBD1 (6 bases). This CDR3 is built from 16 residues. Trimming took off 3 bases at V and 7 bases at J, with 23 bases between the two ends. CDR1 SGHNT and CDR2 YYREEE come from the germline V gene (reference sequence). CDR3 coding DNA: TGTGCCAGCAGCTATGGGGTGTCTCAGGGGAAGGGTGAGCAGTACTTC. This encodes CASSYGVSQGKGEQYF.

V gene TRBV30 combines with J gene TRBJ2-3; 10 bases match TRBD2. The CDR3 has 15 amino acids. Germline V gene sequence: CDR1 GTSNPN, CDR2 SVGIG (reference sequence). Unmatched junction bases numbered 3, after V lost 1 base and J lost 2 bases. The CDR3 sequence is CAWSGLAGATDTQYF. The DNA of the CDR3 is TGTGCCTGGAGTGGTCTAGCGGGGGCCACAGATACGCAGTATTTT.

The chain is built from TRBV23-1 and TRBJ1-1, with D perhaps matching TRBD1 (6 bases). TRBV23-1 is identified as an open reading frame with a role that is uncertain. Trimming left V 7 bases short and J 5 bases short, with 23 bases between. The CDR3 extends over 16 amino acids. CDR3 sequence reads: CASTHQGPARRTEAFF. The CDR3 bases are TGCGCCAGCACTCACCAGGGGCCGGCAAGAAGGACTGAAGCTTTCTTT.

V is TRBV18 and J is TRBJ2-5; 9 positions match TRBD2. In germline, CDR1 is KGHSH, CDR2 LQKENI. CDR3 length equals 18 residues. J gave up 5 bases and V 2 bases, and 15 bases lay outside the gene matches. CDR3 sequence reads: CASSPRPGLAGIGETQYF. As DNA, the CDR3 is TGTGCCAGCTCACCAAGGCCCGGGCTAGCGGGAATCGGGGAGACCCAGTACTTC. Complete variable domain (other parts from reference TRBV18 and TRBJ2-5): NAGVMQNPRHLVRRRGQEARLRCSPMKGHSHVYWYRQLPEEGLKFMVYLQKENIIDESGMPKERFSAEFPKEGPSILRIQQVVRGDSAAYFCASSPRPGLAGIGETQYFGPGTRLLVL.

This clone has at least ten counts. The chain couples TRBV30 to TRBJ2-7, with D maybe TRBD1 (6 bases). From germline, CDR1 is GTSNPN and CDR2 SVGIG (reference sequence). The CDR3 extends over 11 amino acids. The ends were cut back, 1 base at V and 5 bases at J, with 6 bases in the middle. The CDR3 loop is CAWSEGDEQYF. CDR3 in DNA: TGTGCCTGGAGTGAGGGGGACGAGCAGTACTTC.

This rearrangement joins TRBV6-5 to TRBJ2-7; 8 bases fit TRBD1. V lost 3 bases, J lost 0 bases, and 4 bases stayed unmatched. CDR3 length equals 15 residues. In germline, CDR1 is MNHEY, CDR2 SVGAGI. The CDR3 DNA reads TGTGCCAGCAGTTATACAGGGGGGTACTCCTACGAGCAGTACTTC. It encodes CASSYTGGYSYEQYF.

Only one count was recorded for this clone. The chain combines TRBV18 with TRBJ2-1; D is possibly TRBD2 (5 bases). With 5 bases removed from V and 6 bases from J, the gap between germline ends came to 11 bases. Germline loops: CDR1 KGHSH, CDR2 LQKENI. The CDR3 is 13 amino acids. Here the CDR3 reads CASSTSQGNEQFF. The CDR3 DNA reads TGTGCCAGCTCAACTAGTCAAGGCAATGAGCAGTTCTTC.

This chain joins TRBV4-1 and TRBJ2-7; D is possibly TRBD1 (5 bases). Germline V gives CDR1 MGHRA, CDR2 YSYEKL. CDR3 length equals 15 residues. With 3 bases removed from V and 4 bases from J, the gap between germline ends came to 16 bases. This CDR3 is CASSQGQGEVYEQYF. CDR3 DNA: TGCGCCAGCAGCCAGGGCCAAGGGGAAGTTTACGAGCAGTACTTC.

This chain joins TRBV6-1 and TRBJ2-5; D possibly corresponds to TRBD1 (5 bases). The germline CDR1 and CDR2 sequences are MNHNS and SASEGT. V was pared by 0 bases and J by 9 bases, with 14 bases between. This CDR3 is built from 14 residues. The CDR3 region has the DNA TGTGCCAGCAGTGAAGCGGGGCAGAAGGGGTCCCAGTACTTC. Translation gives CASSEAGQKGSQYF.

V gene TRBV13 combines with J gene TRBJ1-2; no clear D. V was shortened by 2 bases and J by 8 bases, with 15 bases between the two germline ends. This CDR3 has 14 amino acids. Germline lookup yields CDR1 PRHDT and CDR2 FYEKMQ (reference sequence). The CDR3 nucleotides are TGTGCCAGCAGCTTAAGGTCCGGGGAGAGGGGCTACACCTTC. This gives the protein CASSLRSGERGYTF.

The V and J genes are TRBV27 and TRBJ2-2; no clear D gene. With 0 bases removed from V and 1 base from J, the gap between germline ends came to 12 bases. The CDR3 sequence is 17 residues long. The germline gives CDR1 MNHEY, CDR2 SMNVEV (reference sequence). The CDR3 DNA is TGTGCCAGCAGTTTATCTGCGGCAGAATTGAACACCGGGGAGCTGTTTTTT. Translating gives CASSLSAAELNTGELFF.

This rearrangement joins TRBV5-4 to TRBJ1-6, with D perhaps matching TRBD1 (6 bases). The CDR3 runs to 17 residues. Trimming took 4 bases from V and 7 from J, leaving 21 bases between them. Per germline, CDR1 SGHNT and CDR2 YYREEE (reference sequence). The CDR3 loop is CASSLSYRVVSNSPLHF. DNA for the CDR3: TGTGCCAGCAGCCTGTCCTACAGGGTCGTCTCGAATTCACCCCTCCACTTT.

The gene calls are TRBV5-4 and TRBJ1-3; D is unresolved. Trimming left V 2 bases short and J 4 bases short, with 13 bases between. In germline, CDR1 is SGHNT, CDR2 YYREEE (reference sequence). The CDR3 sequence is 15 residues long. The CDR3 loop reads CASSLGSGVGNTIYF. In DNA form, the CDR3 reads TGTGCCAGCAGCTTAGGTTCCGGGGTCGGAAACACCATATATTTT.